The source of this T cell receptor beta chain is a study of cytomegalovirus exposure and HLA in healthy donors. Study findings and constraints: In a later analysis, HLA-C alleles had the fewest associated TCRs, DRB1 alleles the most. On later analysis, the bulk of CMV-associated TCR beta chains appeared to be HLA-restricted.

The CDR3 totals 11 residues. V lost 3 bases to trimming and J lost 10 bases, with 10 bases between them. CDR1 SGHKS and CDR2 YYEKEE come from the germline V gene (reference sequence). The donors comprised healthy bone marrow donors. Note on this clone: Its specificity is not known.

In the PCR, 60 Vbeta and 13 Jbeta primers were used. The assay was immunoSEQ multiplex PCR, and TCRdb's table has in-frame clones only and misses some. The sample consists of 150,000 to 200,000 clones, more than 75% of them appearing once. This receptor was obtained from a woman aged 50 to 60 in good health and CMV-seronegative. The rearrangement joins TRBV5-5 to TRBJ1-2; D perhaps matches TRBD1 (5 bases). Sequenced input: PBMCs. The CDR3 DNA sequence: TGTGCCAGCAGCTGGGGGGGGGACTACACCTTC. Residues: CASSWGGDYTF. Combining the CDR3 with reference TRBV5-5 and TRBJ1-2 gives the whole variable domain DAGVTQSPTHLIKTRGQQVTLRCSPISGHKSVSWYQQVLGQGPQFIFQYYEKEERGRGNFPDRFSARQFPNYSSELNVNALLLGDSALYLCASSWGGDYTFGSGTRLTVV.